The text below deals with one T cell receptor (beta chain). Its antigen remains unknown. This specimen belongs to a study of OX40 agonist ivuxolimab in advanced cancers. Study background: People in dose escalation had one of these cancers: hepatocellular carcinoma, melanoma, renal cell or head and neck cancer. Points from the study as a whole: At 0.1 to 3.0 mg/kg and by week 6, clonal expansion occurred in CD4+ and CD8+ blood T cells. Certain nonresponding patients likewise had low normalized T-cell clonal expansion.

This CDR3 region has 11 residues. Germline trimming cut 4 bases from V and 5 bases from J; bases unmatched to any gene: 0. Germline-derived CDR1 and CDR2 are SQVTM and ANQGSEA. The table came from immunoSEQ multiplex PCR; TCRdb's copy has only in-frame clones and leaves some out. The sample contains tens of thousands of clones, approximately 78% of which appear only once. The sequence was obtained from an adult with an advanced solid tumor such as melanoma, head and neck, liver or kidney cancer. Here the sequenced sample was CD4+ or CD8+ T cells sorted from blood, taken in a trial of the OX40 agonist ivuxolimab. The chain has TRBV29-1 and TRBJ1-2; 8 bases align to TRBD1. As DNA, the CDR3 is TGCAGCGTTGGGACAGGGTATGGCTACACCTTC. It specifies CSVGTGYGYTF.